This TCR beta chain was sequenced for a study of cytomegalovirus exposure and HLA in healthy donors. On this clone: Its antigen is not known.

CDR3 length: 15 residues. CDR1 SGHRS and CDR2 YFSETQ come from the germline V gene. Trimming cost V 5 bases and J 0 bases; bases outside gene matches: 6. Primers: 60 Vbeta forward and 13 Jbeta reverse. This table comes from immunoSEQ multiplex PCR, and its TCRdb copy is limited to in-frame clones, with some not included. The sample shows some 220,000 clones, 70% to 90% of them seen only once. Points from the study as a whole: Cytomegalovirus association was assigned to some 160 TCR beta chains. Later analysis placed DRB1 highest and HLA-C lowest in TCR association rates, which differed by HLA locus.

The V gene is TRBV5-1, the J gene TRBJ2-7, with 9 bases fitting TRBD2. The sample was PBMCs. This TCR came from a girl between 2 and 10 years old in good health and CMV-seronegative. CDR3: CASRGARGGSYEQYF. In DNA form, the CDR3 reads TGCGCCAGCAGGGGGGCGCGGGGGGGCTCCTACGAGCAGTACTTC.